The T cell receptor beta chain described here comes from a study of T-cell reconstitution after alpha-beta-depleted transplantation in children listed by TCRdb under 2016. Study-level background: T-cell immune reconstitution after TCRalphabeta/CD19-depleted allogeneic hematopoietic cell transplantation in children was quantitatively tracked in the study by means of TCR repertoire profiling.

Explained via the paper, the treatment or condition label denotes: allogeneic hematopoietic cell transplantation with graft depleted of TCRalphabeta T cells and CD19 B cells. The children who served as transplant recipients had been given grafts of TCRalphabeta/CD19-depleted allogeneic hematopoietic cells. Study-wide conclusions, independent of this receptor: The frequencies of hyperexpanded clones fell over the following months, and after one year, T-cell counts and TCRbeta diversity were mostly attributed to newly produced T cells. In some patients, the high TCRbeta diversity seen at day 60 was put down to recipient T cells and intrathymic progenitors that had survived conditioning. Apparently early alphabetaT-cell count recovery about two months after transplant reportedly relied on only several hundred rapidly expanded clones derived from non-depleted graft cells.

The library relied on PCR. These reads were obtained on an Illumina HiSeq 2500. TCR library preparation used molecular barcoding, with unique molecular identifiers applied to normalize quantification of the TCRbeta repertoire. The public reads were quality trimmed at Q25 with fastp and then assembled into clones with MiXCR by TCRdb, keeping productive beta chains. Under each unique CDR3 protein, matching rows form one entry showing the most common genes and DNA. The sample yields roughly 300,000 distinct CDR3 sequences; approximately 10% were counted once. 20% to 25% of the sample goes to the ten largest clones. V is pruned by 1 base and J by 3 bases, leaving 12 bases of the junction without a gene match. From the cysteine through the phenylalanine, the CDR3 covers 17 amino acids. The DNA shown is the 51-base CDR3, in frame from base 1. CDR1 and CDR2 were assigned from the germline V gene as SGHRS and YFSETQ.

The sample holds many counts of this clonotype. The antigen it recognizes is unknown. Base qualities are not provided; no much larger clone lies one nucleotide away. This sequence originates from a male patient aged 2 to 9 who had a stem cell transplant for chronic granulomatous disease, so the T cells may come from the graft donor. The chain links TRBV5-1 with TRBJ2-5, with TRBD2 identical over 7 junction bases. The specimen was peripheral blood, collected 180 days after TCRalphabeta/CD19-depleted stem cell transplant. The DNA sequence is TGCGCCAGCAGCTTGTCCCCTTTCAGGGCGGGGGAAGAGACCCAGTACTTC. This is translated as CASSLSPFRAGEETQYF.